The clone carrying this TCR beta chain was observed once. This record comes from a study of long-term antiretroviral therapy in people with HIV. Survey level was the resolution at which the v3.0 immunoSEQ assay ran. Per-sample TRB depth target: about 35,000-50,000 T-cell genomes. Here immunoSEQ multiplex PCR was the method, and the copy in TCRdb shows in-frame clones only, minus some. The sample comprises some 16,000 clones, around 80% of which are singletons, and around 21% rests with the top ten. Germline V gene sequence: CDR1 SEHNR, CDR2 FQNEAQ (reference sequence). Trimming cost V 1 base and J 1 base; bases outside gene matches: 5. This CDR3 contains 16 residues.

J is TRBJ1-1 and V is TRBV7-9; TRBD1 aligns across 8 bases. This receptor was obtained from a man aged 40-55 years with HIV. Source: unsorted PBMCs, taken 2.1 years after starting antiretroviral therapy. The CDR3 spells CASSLETGVGNTEAFF. In DNA form, the CDR3 reads TGTGCCAGCAGCTTAGAGACAGGGGTCGGGAACACTGAAGCTTTCTTT.